This T cell receptor beta chain was retrieved from a study of T cell responses to AZD1222 COVID-19 vaccine. Findings and limits, study-wide: Two AZD1222 administrations were followed by greater Spike-specific TCR breadth and depth.

This clone was detected a few times. What it binds is unknown. The protocol was immunoSEQ multiplex PCR, while the TCRdb copy is restricted to in-frame clones and leaves out a portion. The sample includes 250,000 to 300,000 clones, approximately 94% of them seen just once. Trimming cost V 1 base and J 4 bases, with 4 bases left between them. The CDR3 contains 11 residues. Germline V lookup: CDR1 DFQATT, CDR2 SNEGSKA (reference sequence). This rearrangement joins TRBV20-1 to TRBJ1-2; D gene unclear. The sample consisted of peripheral blood, taken 28 days after the second AZD1222 dose. This receptor was taken from an adult who received the AZD1222 COVID-19 vaccine. In DNA form, the CDR3 reads TGCAGTGCTAGAGCCCCCTATGGCTACACCTTC. Translated, it gives CSARAPYGYTF.